This T cell receptor (beta chain) was sequenced for a study of T cell responses to AZD1222 COVID-19 vaccine. Assay used: immunoSEQ multiplex PCR; TCRdb lists only in-frame clones, some missing. The repertoire holds over 150,000 clones, with approximately 89% as singletons. The CDR3 is made up of 15 amino acids. The V gene end was trimmed by 5 bases and the J gene end by 5 bases; junction bases not matched to a gene: 7. The V gene's germline CDR1 is MNHEY and CDR2 SMNVEV (reference sequence). This clone has only a few counts. The specimen comprised peripheral blood, sampled 28 days after the second AZD1222 dose. V usage is TRBV27 and J usage is TRBJ2-7; 12 bases are shared with TRBD2. The sequence was obtained from an adult who received the AZD1222 COVID-19 vaccine. The CDR3 DNA sequence: TGTGCCAGCAGTCAGGGGACTAGCGGGCGCGACGAGCAGTACTTC. It codes for CASSQGTSGRDEQYF.